The 2 T cell receptor beta chains reported below all come from one sample, sequenced in a study of blood T cell repertoires in COVID-19 (dated by TCRdb to 2018 to 2020). To prepare the library, the immunoSEQ multiplex PCR assay was applied. Not all clones reach the TCRdb copy of this immuneACCESS table, which keeps in-frame sequences only. Checked studies attribute under half of the gap to unresolved V genes and leave the rest unexplained. Present in this sample are some 200,000 clones, 80% to 90% of which were seen just once. The ten largest clones represent 12% of the sample. Sequenced sample: peripheral blood. These receptors were taken from a woman older than 75 with COVID-19, enrolled during active disease.

The chain joins TRBV28 to TRBJ1-2; D perhaps matches TRBD1 (5 bases). This CDR3 has 16 residues. In germline, CDR1 is MDHEN, CDR2 SYDVKM. Trimming took 4 bases from V and 4 from J, leaving 19 bases between them. Written as DNA, the CDR3 is TGTGCCAGCAGTTCCCACGGGGGGGGATCAATCTATGGCTACACCTTC. It encodes CASSSHGGGSIYGYTF.

This clone was seen once. The chain combines TRBV28 with TRBJ1-1; perhaps TRBD1 as D (6 bases). The CDR3 sequence is 14 residues long. Germline CDR1 is MDHEN and CDR2 is SYDVKM. V lost 2 bases and J lost 5, with 12 bases in between. The CDR3 nucleotides read TGTGCCAGCAGTTTAGGGGGCCTAGGAACTGAAGCTTTCTTT. This encodes CASSLGGLGTEAFF.